The following is a T cell receptor (beta chain) sequence with its context. Its matching antigen is unknown. TCRdb reprocessed the 5' RACE reads via MiXCR and lists one record per CDR3 protein. The repertoire has around 160,000 distinct CDR3 sequences, approximately 6.7% of them found once; the top ten carry roughly 2.5%. This entry is derived from a study of T cells after yellow fever vaccination. Study as a whole: Low-cell-number fractions were prepared with SMART-Seq v4 Ultra Low Input.

J lost 0 bases, V lost 6 bases, and 3 bases had no gene match. Per germline, CDR1 DFQATT and CDR2 SNEGSKA (reference sequence). There are 13 residues in the CDR3. Findings and caveats of the study: Contamination by abundant bulk-population clonotypes could be present in FACS-sorted repertoires.

This chain connects TRBV20-1 to TRBJ1-1; TRBD1 matches at 8 bases. The clonotype originates from a man younger than 35 who received the YFV17D yellow fever vaccine. The sample was CD4+ T cells sorted from PBMCs, taken around 5 days after the first yellow fever vaccination. The CDR3 is CSAGQAVNTEAFF. CDR3 nucleotides: TGCAGTGCGGGACAGGCGGTGAACACTGAAGCTTTCTTT.